One sample yielded the 24 T cell receptor beta chains listed below, sequenced in a study of long-term antiretroviral therapy in people with HIV. It was version v3.0 of the immunoSEQ assay that was run at survey level. Clones were read by immunoSEQ multiplex PCR, and TCRdb kept only the in-frame ones, dropping some. The top ten hold around 5% of the sample, which has 35,000 to 40,000 clones, 65% to 90% seen once. The sequenced sample was unsorted PBMCs, obtained 1.5 years after starting antiretroviral therapy. The receptors shown here come from a man between 18 and 35 years old with HIV.

The DNA for the CDR3 is TGCGCCAGCAGCCTGACAGGGGGATCGCGTGAGCAGTACTTC. This encodes CASSLTGGSREQYF. This chain joins TRBV5-1 and TRBJ2-7; TRBD1 matches 9 bases. Losses at the gene ends were 4 bases for V and 7 bases for J; bases not matched to a gene: 9. The CDR3 has 14 amino acids. Germline CDR1 and CDR2: SGHRS and YFSETQ. The full variable domain, in which reference TRBV5-1 and TRBJ2-7 provide the parts outside the CDR3, is KAGVTQTPRYLIKTRGQQVTLSCSPISGHRSVSWYQQTPGQGLQFLFEYFSETQRNKGNFPGRFSGRQFSNSRSEMNVSTLELGDSALYLCASSLTGGSREQYFGPGTRLTVT.

This clone was counted a single time. The chain uses TRBV2 and TRBJ2-7; 14 bases fit TRBD2. V was pared by 9 bases and J by 3 bases, with 10 bases of the junction left unmatched. Germline CDR1 is SNHLY and CDR2 is FYNNEI. There are 16 residues in the CDR3. This CDR3 reads CASHGLAGGKSYEQYF. The CDR3 DNA is TGTGCCAGTCACGGACTAGCGGGGGGAAAGAGCTACGAGCAGTACTTC.

This chain uses TRBV6-6 with TRBJ1-5; unclear D gene. This CDR3 contains 13 residues. The germline V gene has CDR1 MNHNY and CDR2 SVGAGI (reference sequence). With 7 bases removed from V and 1 base from J, the gap between germline ends came to 8 bases. DNA for the CDR3: TGTGCCAGCACCCCCCCAAGCAATCAGCCCCAGCATTTT. The encoded protein is CASTPPSNQPQHF.

V usage is TRBV6-5 and J usage is TRBJ2-1; TRBD1 aligns across 8 bases. V lost 5 bases and J lost 1; bases outside the gene matches: 4. Germline V gene sequence: CDR1 MNHEY, CDR2 SVGAGI. The CDR3 extends over 15 amino acids. The CDR3 nucleotides read TGTGCCAGCAGTCCGCGACAGGGGTCCTACAATGAGCAGTTCTTC. It specifies CASSPRQGSYNEQFF.

V is TRBV7-2 and J is TRBJ2-3; D may be TRBD1 or TRBD2 (5 bases each). The CDR3 sequence is 16 residues long. Germline CDR1 and CDR2: SGHTA and FQGNSA. V lost 6 bases and J lost 0, with 16 bases in between. The CDR3 coding sequence is TGTGCCAGCAGACCGAGGGGTACAACTAGCACAGATACGCAGTATTTT. Translation gives CASRPRGTTSTDTQYF.

The genes are TRBV5-1 and TRBJ2-4; D is unresolved. The V gene's germline CDR1 is SGHRS and CDR2 YFSETQ. V lost 7 bases and J lost 8, with 16 bases in between. This CDR3 is built from 13 residues. CDR3 protein: CASGEAPLDIQYF. In DNA, the CDR3 is TGCGCCAGCGGAGAGGCCCCTTTGGACATTCAGTACTTC. The entire variable domain, with the rest obtained from reference TRBV5-1 and TRBJ2-4, is as follows: KAGVTQTPRYLIKTRGQQVTLSCSPISGHRSVSWYQQTPGQGLQFLFEYFSETQRNKGNFPGRFSGRQFSNSRSEMNVSTLELGDSALYLCASGEAPLDIQYFGAGTRLSVL.

This sequence joins TRBV29-1 and TRBJ2-7; D is unclear. The CDR3 extends over 13 amino acids. V was pared by 2 bases and J by 10 bases, with 18 bases between. Germline V lookup: CDR1 SQVTM, CDR2 ANQGSEA. The CDR3 DNA follows: TGCAGCGTTGAACGGCCCGACCGAAACGGCCAGTACTTC. Translating it yields CSVERPDRNGQYF.

The gene calls are TRBV6-5 and TRBJ2-1; 9 bases line up with TRBD1. J gave up 8 bases and V 2 bases, and 4 bases lay outside the gene matches. This CDR3 is 14 amino acids long. Germline V CDR1 and CDR2: MNHEY, SVGAGI. The CDR3 region has the DNA TGTGCCAGCAGTTACACAGGGGGCTTGGATGAGCAGTTCTTC. The encoded protein is CASSYTGGLDEQFF.

J is TRBJ2-7 and V is TRBV9; weak D call: TRBD1 (5 bases). The CDR3 totals 14 residues. Between the trimmed V and J ends, which lost 0 bases and 5 bases, there was a span of 12 bases. Germline CDR1 is SGDLS and CDR2 is YYNGEE. In nucleotides, the CDR3 is TGTGCCAGCAGCGTAGGGACACCGGGCGACGAGCAGTACTTC. Protein product: CASSVGTPGDEQYF.

CDR3 in amino acids: CASSETKGRLSGNTIYF. CDR3 nucleotides: TGTGCCAGCAGTGAAACGAAAGGGAGGCTATCTGGAAACACCATATATTTT. The chain has TRBV25-1 and TRBJ1-3; no clear D gene. Germline V lookup: CDR1 MGHDK, CDR2 SYGVNS. V was cut by 2 bases and J by 1 base, with 15 bases left in between. The CDR3 loop spans 17 amino acids.

The chain couples TRBV5-5 to TRBJ2-2; TRBD1 matches 8 bases. Germline V lookup: CDR1 SGHKS, CDR2 YYEKEE (reference sequence). There are 17 residues in the CDR3. J was trimmed by 8 bases and V by 3 bases; bases with no gene match: 15. The CDR3 loop reads CASSYPSGTGGAGELFF. DNA for the CDR3: TGTGCCAGCAGCTACCCGTCCGGGACAGGCGGTGCGGGGGAGCTGTTTTTT. The full variable domain, in which reference TRBV5-5 and TRBJ2-2 provide the parts outside the CDR3, is DAGVTQSPTHLIKTRGQQVTLRCSPISGHKSVSWYQQVLGQGPQFIFQYYEKEERGRGNFPDRFSARQFPNYSSELNVNALLLGDSALYLCASSYPSGTGGAGELFFGEGSRLTVL.

In nucleotides, the CDR3 is TGTGCCAGCAGTATGAGGGTTCCGGGGGTGGGAGAGACCCAGTACTTC. This sequence encodes CASSMRVPGVGETQYF. The chain carries TRBV5-8 and TRBJ2-5; D perhaps matches TRBD2 (6 bases). The germline CDR1 and CDR2 sequences are SGHTS and YDEGEE. The V end was cut by 5 bases, the J end by 4 bases, with 21 bases between. The CDR3 extends over 16 amino acids.

The chain couples TRBV6-4 to TRBJ2-3; D is possibly TRBD1 or TRBD2 (6 bases each). Trimming cost V 0 bases and J 4 bases, with 11 bases left between them. Germline-derived CDR1 and CDR2 are MRHNA and SNTAGT. This CDR3 is built from 15 residues. CDR3 nucleotide sequence: TGTGCCAGCAGTGACTCGGGGGGCGGCGCAGATACGCAGTATTTT. It is translated as CASSDSGGGADTQYF.

The rearrangement joins TRBV13 to TRBJ2-7; 8 nucleotides align to TRBD2. V lost 5 bases to trimming and J lost 0 bases; unmatched junction nucleotides: 9. The CDR3 runs 16 residues. The germline V gene has CDR1 PRHDT and CDR2 FYEKMQ (reference sequence). The CDR3, as DNA: TGTGCCAGCAGCAAAACTAGCGGCCCTAGCTCCTACGAGCAGTACTTC. This encodes CASSKTSGPSSYEQYF.

The chain uses TRBV10-3 and TRBJ1-4; D gene uncertain. The CDR3 has 18 residues. V lost 0 bases to trimming and J lost 8 bases, with 22 bases between them. CDR1 ENHRY and CDR2 SYGVKD come from the germline V gene. This CDR3 is CAISESPGRQRSHEKLFF. The CDR3 bases are TGTGCCATCAGTGAGTCTCCGGGTCGCCAACGTTCCCACGAAAAACTGTTTTTT.

V usage is TRBV19 and J usage is TRBJ2-1; unclear D gene. Germline lookup yields CDR1 LNHDA and CDR2 SQIVND (reference sequence). The CDR3 runs 16 residues. Trimming removed 4 bases at V and 0 bases at J, with 13 bases between. In DNA, the CDR3 is TGTGCCAGTAGTAATGCCTGGCAGAGCTCCTACAATGAGCAGTTCTTC. It encodes CASSNAWQSSYNEQFF. The variable domain in full, with the rest retrieved from reference TRBV19 and TRBJ2-1, is DGGITQSPKYLFRKEGQNVTLSCEQNLNHDAMYWYRQDPGQGLRLIYYSQIVNDFQKGDIAEGYSVSREKKESFPLTVTSAQKNPTAFYLCASSNAWQSSYNEQFFGPGTRLTVL.

Here the CDR3 reads CASTRSAYEQYF. The CDR3 DNA sequence: TGTGCCAGCACCCGAAGCGCCTACGAGCAGTACTTC. V and J are TRBV6-1 and TRBJ2-7; D remains ambiguous. The V gene lost 7 bases and the J gene lost 2 bases, with 9 bases spanning the gap. Germline loops: CDR1 MNHNS, CDR2 SASEGT. The CDR3 runs to 12 residues.

This clone has only one observation. The chain combines TRBV27 with TRBJ1-1; no clear D gene. CDR3 length: 15 residues. The V gene lost 1 base and the J gene lost 2 bases, with 11 bases spanning the gap. Germline V gene data show CDR1 as MNHEY and CDR2 as SMNVEV (reference sequence). The CDR3, as DNA: TGTGCCAGCAGTTTATTTAGGCCGGGAAACACTGAAGCTTTCTTT. Translating it yields CASSLFRPGNTEAFF.

The gene calls are TRBV7-9 and TRBJ1-2; no definite D call. Germline V lookup: CDR1 SEHNR, CDR2 FQNEAQ (reference sequence). The CDR3 runs 15 residues. Deletions cut 4 bases from V and 8 bases from J, with 20 bases between. In DNA form, the CDR3 reads TGTGCCAGCAGCTCAGACGCGGACCGTTTGGGGGGCTACACCTTC. Amino acids: CASSSDADRLGGYTF.

This clone has a handful of counts. The chain recombines TRBV28 with TRBJ2-2; a possible D gene is TRBD1 (5 bases). Per the germline V gene, CDR1 is MDHEN and CDR2 is SYDVKM. Trimming pared 6 bases from V and 6 bases from J, leaving 17 bases between. This CDR3 has 15 residues. The CDR3 DNA reads as TGTGCCAGCAGCGGCAGGGAATTTGGAGCCGGGGAGCTGTTTTTT. It specifies CASSGREFGAGELFF.

The chain combines TRBV5-6 with TRBJ2-7, with 9 positions matching TRBD1. The germline V gene encodes CDR1 SGHDT and CDR2 YYEEEE. CDR3 size: 18 residues. V lost 1 base, J lost 2 bases, and 13 bases stayed unmatched. Here the CDR3 reads CASSLRPLDRGYTYEQYF. The CDR3, as DNA: TGTGCCAGCAGCTTGAGGCCGTTGGACAGGGGCTATACCTACGAGCAGTACTTC.

This clone was seen a few times. The J gene is TRBJ1-2, the V gene TRBV4-3; TRBD1 might be the D (6 bases). V dropped 1 base and J dropped 7 bases, with 13 bases sitting between them. Per germline, CDR1 LGHNA and CDR2 YSLEER. The CDR3 is 14 residues long. The CDR3 bases are TGCGCCAGCAGCCAAGCAGGGGTTGGGGCTGGCTACACCTTC. Protein sequence: CASSQAGVGAGYTF.

The gene calls are TRBV6-5 and TRBJ1-1, with 8 bases fitting TRBD1. Per germline, CDR1 MNHEY and CDR2 SVGAGI. The CDR3 runs 16 residues. V trimming: 0 bases; J trimming: 5 bases; junction bases outside the gene matches: 8. The CDR3 region has the DNA TGTGCCAGCAGTTACTCGCTGAGGACAGGGCGAACTGAAGCTTTCTTT. Translation: CASSYSLRTGRTEAFF.

The sample holds one count of this clone. The chain joins TRBV30 to TRBJ1-2, with D uncertain. The CDR3 extends over 14 amino acids. V lost 3 bases and J 7 bases, leaving 18 bases between the germline ends. Germline-derived CDR1 and CDR2 are GTSNPN and SVGIG (reference sequence). CDR3 sequence reads: CAWSGTWQAVGYTF. The CDR3, as DNA: TGTGCCTGGAGCGGTACATGGCAGGCGGTTGGCTACACCTTC. The variable domain in full, completed from reference TRBV30 and TRBJ1-2, reads SQTIHQWPATLVQPVGSPLSLECTVEGTSNPNLYWYRQAAGRGLQLLFYSVGIGQISSEVPQNLSASRPQDRQFILSSKKLLLSDSGFYLCAWSGTWQAVGYTFGSGTRLTVV.